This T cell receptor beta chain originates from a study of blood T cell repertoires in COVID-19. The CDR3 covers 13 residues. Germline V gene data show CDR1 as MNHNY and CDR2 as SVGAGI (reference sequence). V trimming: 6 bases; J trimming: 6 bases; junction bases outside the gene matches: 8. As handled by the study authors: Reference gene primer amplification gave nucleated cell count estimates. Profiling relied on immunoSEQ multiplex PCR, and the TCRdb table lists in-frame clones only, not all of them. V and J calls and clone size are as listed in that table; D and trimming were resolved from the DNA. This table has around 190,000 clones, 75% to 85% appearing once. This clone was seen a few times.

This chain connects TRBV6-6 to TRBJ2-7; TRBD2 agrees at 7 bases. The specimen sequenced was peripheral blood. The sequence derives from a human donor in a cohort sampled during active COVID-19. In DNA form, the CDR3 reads TGTGCCAGCAGCCGTCCGGGCGGGAGCGAGCAGTACTTC. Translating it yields CASSRPGGSEQYF.